This T cell receptor (beta chain) emerged from a study of control samples from healthy donors and cancer patients. Data came from immunoSEQ multiplex PCR; TCRdb stores just in-frame clones and leaves some out. Among 45,000 to 55,000 clones, roughly 93% were seen once, and the ten largest hold around 20%. The CDR3 runs 14 residues. With 3 bases removed from V and 10 bases from J, the gap between germline ends came to 17 bases. From germline, CDR1 is SGHKS and CDR2 YYEKEE (reference sequence). This receptor was obtained from a woman in her forties or fifties with head and neck cancer. The J gene is TRBJ2-1, the V gene TRBV5-5; a weak D match, TRBD2 (6 bases). The specimen was PBMCs. The CDR3 DNA sequence: TGTGCCAGCAGCTCCGGGACTCCCCTTATGGAGCAGTTCTTC. This translates into CASSSGTPLMEQFF.